Listed here are 18 T cell receptor beta chains from one sample, sequenced in a study of T cells in Graves' hyperthyroidism and ophthalmopathy. TCR beta CDR3 region amplification was performed from RNA transcripts. First-round RT-PCR targeting the TCR CDR3 was performed with the HTBI primer set. TCRdb ran MiXCR on the multiplex PCR reads and lists one entry per CDR3 protein. Of about 260,000 distinct CDR3 sequences in the sample, around 20% were seen once. Specimen: blood. The source is a man under 40 with Graves' ophthalmopathy.

This clonotype was seen at least ten times. The chain joins TRBV28 to TRBJ1-4, with D tentatively TRBD1 (6 bases). CDR1 and CDR2 (germline): MDHEN, SYDVKM. This CDR3 region has 15 residues. V was shortened by 3 bases and J by 4 bases, with 12 bases between the two germline ends. The CDR3 DNA reads TGTGCCAGCAGTTTGACGGGAGGGGGTAATGAAAAACTGTTTTTT. Protein: CASSLTGGGNEKLFF.

This clonotype turned up a few times. This chain links TRBV5-4 with TRBJ2-1, with 9 bases matching TRBD2. The CDR3 loop spans 13 amino acids. Germline CDR1 and CDR2: SGHNT and YYREEE (reference sequence). V lost 7 bases and J lost 5; bases outside the gene matches: 4. Here the CDR3 DNA reads TGTGCCAGCGCTAGCGGGAAGGACAATGAGCAGTTCTTC. This encodes CASASGKDNEQFF. The full variable domain, rest sourced from reference TRBV5-4 and TRBJ2-1, is ETGVTQSPTHLIKTRGQQVTLRCSSQSGHNTVSWYQQALGQGPQFIFQYYREEENGRGNFPPRFSGLQFPNYSSELNVNALELDDSALYLCASASGKDNEQFFGPGTRLTVL.

This clonotype has just a few counts. The genes are TRBV6-1 and TRBJ2-7; 13 bases line up with TRBD2. CDR3 length: 17 residues. Germline-derived CDR1 and CDR2 are MNHNS and SASEGT. J gave up 2 bases and V 5 bases, and 9 bases lay outside the gene matches. CDR3 in DNA: TGTGCCAGCAGTCCACTAGCGGGAGGGCGAAAAACCTACGAGCAGTACTTC. Translation gives CASSPLAGGRKTYEQYF.

The chain couples TRBV7-8 to TRBJ2-1; the match to TRBD2 covers 7 bases. CDR3 length: 15 amino acids. Germline CDR1 is SGHVS and CDR2 is FQNEAQ. V lost 5 bases to trimming and J lost 5 bases; unmatched junction nucleotides: 9. The CDR3 DNA reads TGTGCCAGCAGCCCGGTGCCGGGAGGTAACAATGAGCAGTTCTTC. Encoded protein: CASSPVPGGNNEQFF.

This clonotype has only a few counts. The rearrangement links TRBV6-1 to TRBJ2-7; 13 nucleotides align to TRBD2. Trimming took 7 bases from V and 1 from J; bases not matched to a gene: 4. In germline, CDR1 is MNHNS, CDR2 SASEGT. This CDR3 contains 15 residues. The CDR3 nucleotides read TGTGCCAGCACTGTGACTAGCGGGAGGTCCTACGAGCAGTACTTC. This sequence encodes CASTVTSGRSYEQYF.

V usage is TRBV9 and J usage is TRBJ1-2; the D gene is possibly TRBD1 (5 bases). Trimming shortened V by 2 bases and J by 4 bases, and 18 bases separated the two germline ends. The CDR3 runs to 16 residues. Germline lookup yields CDR1 SGDLS and CDR2 YYNGEE. The CDR3 sequence is CASSVSGGPGTYGYTF. The DNA for the CDR3 is TGTGCCAGCAGCGTGAGTGGGGGACCGGGCACCTATGGCTACACCTTC.

V gene TRBV11-2 combines with J gene TRBJ2-7; D call uncertain. From germline, CDR1 is SGHAT and CDR2 FQNNGV. V was cut by 3 bases and J by 0 bases, with 9 bases left in between. This CDR3 comprises 14 residues. In nucleotides, the CDR3 is TGTGCCAGCAGCTTTTGGGGATTCTCCTACGAGCAGTACTTC. It yields the protein CASSFWGFSYEQYF.

V usage is TRBV15 and J usage is TRBJ2-1; TRBD2 agrees at 8 bases. Germline loops: CDR1 LNHNV, CDR2 YYDKDF (reference sequence). The CDR3 is 16 amino acids. Trimming at V came to 2 bases and at J to 2 bases, leaving 5 bases not matched to a gene. CDR3 coding DNA: TGTGCCACCAGCAGAAAACTAGCGGTACCCTACAATGAGCAGTTCTTC. It specifies CATSRKLAVPYNEQFF. Full variable domain (outside the CDR3, taken from reference TRBV15 and TRBJ2-1): DAMVIQNPRYQVTQFGKPVTLSCSQTLNHNVMYWYQQKSSQAPKLLFHYYDKDFNNEADTPDNFQSRRPNTSFCFLDIRSPGLGDTAMYLCATSRKLAVPYNEQFFGPGTRLTVL.

This clonotype was seen more than once but under ten times. The V call is TRBV6-6, the J call TRBJ2-3, with 7 bases aligning to TRBD2. The CDR3 extends over 16 amino acids. V was pared by 2 bases and J by 0 bases, with 5 bases of the junction left unmatched. CDR1 and CDR2 (germline): MNHNY, SVGAGI (reference sequence). This CDR3 reads CASSYRAGTSTDTQYF. The CDR3 DNA reads as TGTGCCAGCAGTTACCGAGCGGGAACTAGCACAGATACGCAGTATTTT.

In this sample, this clonotype turned up a few times. The gene calls are TRBV28 and TRBJ2-5, with 7 bases aligning to TRBD1. From germline, CDR1 is MDHEN and CDR2 SYDVKM. The junction had 15 bases not matched to a gene; V was cut back by 5 bases and J by 9 bases. CDR3 length equals 15 residues. The chain's CDR3 is CASSDNLGQVRAQYF. As DNA, the CDR3 is TGTGCCAGCAGTGACAACCTTGGACAGGTTCGAGCCCAGTACTTC.

This clonotype was seen many times. The V call is TRBV12-3 or TRBV12-4, the J call TRBJ2-7; weak D call: TRBD2 (6 bases). V gave up 5 bases and J gave up 0 bases, with 14 bases separating them. The CDR3 consists of 15 residues. DNA of the CDR3: TGTGCCAGCAGTATTCGACTAGGAGGCTCCTACGAGCAGTACTTC. Its protein product is CASSIRLGGSYEQYF.

The chain uses TRBV4-1 and TRBJ1-1; TRBD1 agrees at 7 bases. Germline V gene lookup returns CDR1 MGHRA and CDR2 YSYEKL. This CDR3 contains 14 residues. V shed 4 bases and J 1 base; nucleotides not matched to a gene: 3. The CDR3 region has the DNA TGCGCCAGCAGCCCGACAGGGAGGAACACTGAAGCTTTCTTT. Residues: CASSPTGRNTEAFF.

The DNA of the CDR3 is TGCGCCAGCAGCCACGCCGCCGACAGGGTTAGACGGACCCAGTACTTC. Encoded protein: CASSHAADRVRRTQYF. The chain couples TRBV4-3 to TRBJ2-5; TRBD1 matches 7 bases. CDR1 is LGHNA and CDR2 is YSLEER in the germline V gene. J gave up 7 bases and V 3 bases, and 14 bases lay outside the gene matches. This CDR3 is 16 amino acids long.

This chain links TRBV11-2 with TRBJ2-7, with 10 bases that match TRBD1. Unmatched junction bases numbered 5, after V lost 6 bases and J lost 3 bases. The CDR3 spans 14 residues. Germline-derived CDR1 and CDR2 are SGHAT and FQNNGV. DNA of the CDR3: TGTGCCAGCAGTACCGGGACAGGGGTCTACGAGCAGTACTTC. It specifies CASSTGTGVYEQYF.

The J gene is TRBJ2-7, the V gene TRBV12-3 or TRBV12-4, with TRBD2 as a possible D gene (5 bases). This CDR3 is 14 amino acids long. V was clipped by 1 base and J by 5 bases, with 12 bases between them. CDR3 in amino acids: CASSLGSASDEQYF. For the CDR3, the DNA is TGTGCCAGCAGTTTAGGTAGCGCCAGCGACGAGCAGTACTTC.

There are many counts of this clonotype. The junction does not match germline at one end; this may be a read error. The J gene is TRBJ1-5, the V gene TRBV27; 8 nucleotides line up with TRBD1. The CDR3 is 14 residues long. Germline CDR1 reads MNHEY; CDR2 reads SMNVEV (reference sequence). The CDR3 is CASSISGGGQPQHF. As DNA, the CDR3 is TGTGCCAGCAGTATATCAGGGGGCGGTCAGCCCCAGCATTTT.

Turning to this clonotype: A much larger clone differs by one base, so this may be a read error. The chain recombines TRBV2 with TRBJ2-5, with 9 bases matching TRBD1. The V and J ends lost 5 bases and 13 bases, in that order; junction bases with no gene match: 14. The CDR3 contains 14 residues. The V gene's germline CDR1 is SNHLY and CDR2 FYNNEI. The CDR3 sequence is CASSLRDRASTRYF. The CDR3 nucleotides read TGTGCCAGCAGTCTCCGGGACAGGGCCTCTACACGGTACTTC. The full variable domain, completed using reference TRBV2 and TRBJ2-5, is EPEVTQTPSHQVTQMGQEVILRCVPISNHLYFYWYRQILGQKVEFLVSFYNNEISEKSEIFDDQFSVERPDGSNFTLKIRSTKLEDSAMYFCASSLRDRASTRYFGPGTRLLVL.

The sample holds many counts of this clonotype. The CDR3 DNA reads TGTGCCAGCAGTTTATCGGACGGAGCGGAAGCTTTCTTT. Encoded protein: CASSLSDGAEAFF. V gene TRBV27 combines with J gene TRBJ1-1; D unresolved. CDR3 length: 13 amino acids. The V gene lost 0 bases and the J gene lost 8 bases, with 10 bases spanning the gap. Germline loops: CDR1 MNHEY, CDR2 SMNVEV (reference sequence).